This is a list of T cell receptor beta chains from one sample in a study of blood T cell repertoires in COVID-19. The repertoire was sequenced with immunoSEQ multiplex PCR; TCRdb's copy has only in-frame clones and lacks some. The table has about 240,000 clones, around 86% seen once. Sequencing was performed on peripheral blood. These receptors were collected from a woman aged 60 to 75 with active or convalescent COVID-19. Both conserved end residues are part of each CDR3. D genes are given only for firm matches. Some rows mark clone size as missing; the rest say once, few, many or name a class of expanded clone.

D	V	length	J	size	DNA	CDR3
TRBD2	TRBV9	15	TRBJ2-3	.	TGTGCCAGCAGCGTAGTGTCTAGCGGGGTCGGTACGCAGTATTTT	CASSVVSSGVGTQYF
TRBD1	TRBV27	16	TRBJ1-3	.	TGTGCCAGCAGTCTGACAGGGTGGGGCTCTGGAAACACCATATATTTT	CASSLTGWGSGNTIYF
.	TRBV11-2	14	TRBJ2-1	.	TGTGCCAGCACGTTCAGACTTTCCTACAATGAGCAGTTCTTC	CASTFRLSYNEQFF
TRBD2	TRBV7-2	16	TRBJ2-1	.	TGTGCCAGCAGCCGTCAGCTGGGACTAGCGGGGGATGAGCAGTTCTTC	CASSRQLGLAGDEQFF
.	TRBV6-1	13	TRBJ1-2	.	TGTGCCAGCAGTGACGACAGGTCCTGGGGCTACACCTTC	CASSDDRSWGYTF
TRBD2	TRBV10-1	15	TRBJ2-7	.	TGCGCCAGCAGCAATTCTAGCGGGGGGGCCGGAGAGCAGTACTTC	CASSNSSGGAGEQYF
TRBD1	TRBV27	15	TRBJ1-6	.	TGTGCCAGCAGTCCGAACAGGGGGTTTGATTCACCCCTCCACTTT	CASSPNRGFDSPLHF
TRBD2	TRBV4-2	17	TRBJ2-3	.	TGTGCCAGCGGAACTAGCGGGGGGCGACAATACACAGATACGCAGTATTTT	CASGTSGGRQYTDTQYF
.	TRBV2	16	TRBJ1-5	.	TGTGCCAGCAGTGATCCCGGGGATAATAGCAATCAGCCCCAGCATTTT	CASSDPGDNSNQPQHF
TRBD1	TRBV3-1/TRBV3-2	15	TRBJ1-2	.	TGTGCCAGCAGCCGCGGGACAGAGGGATCGGGGGGCTACACCTTC	CASSRGTEGSGGYTF
TRBD1	TRBV11-3	18	TRBJ2-2	many	TGTGCCAGCAGCCGAGGCCGAGTGGGACAGGGGGCAACCGGGGAGCTGTTTTTT	CASSRGRVGQGATGELFF
.	TRBV13	16	TRBJ2-4	.	TGTGCCAGCTCACTCCGGGGGGCGCTAGCCAAAAACATTCAGTACTTC	CASSLRGALAKNIQYF
TRBD1	TRBV5-8	16	TRBJ1-3	.	TGTGCCAGCAGCTGGGCCAGGGACAGGGCGGGAAACACCATATATTTT	CASSWARDRAGNTIYF
TRBD1	TRBV29-1	13	TRBJ1-1	.	TGCAGCGCCGAATCGACAGGGGGGACTGAAGCTTTCTTT	CSAESTGGTEAFF
.	TRBV10-2	15	TRBJ2-3	.	TGCGCCAGCAGTATTTTCCAGGGTAGCACAGATACGCAGTATTTT	CASSIFQGSTDTQYF
TRBD2	TRBV5-4	14	TRBJ2-1	once	TGTGCCAGCAGCACGGGGGGGGCCATCAATGAGCAGTTCTTC	CASSTGGAINEQFF
TRBD2	TRBV5-5	12	TRBJ2-4	once	TGTGCCAGCAGCTTTTCGACTAGCCATAAGTACTTC	CASSFSTSHKYF
TRBD1	TRBV5-8	16	TRBJ2-7	.	TGTGCCAGCAGCTCCGCACCGGACAGGGGCTTCGACGAGCAGTACTTC	CASSSAPDRGFDEQYF
.	TRBV28	12	TRBJ1-5	.	TGTGCCAGCAGCCTCGTCTTGCAGCCCCAGCATTTT	CASSLVLQPQHF
.	TRBV18	17	TRBJ2-5	once	TGTGCCAGCTCACCACCACGAGAACCGCGGATACAAGAGACCCAGTACTTC	CASSPPREPRIQETQYF
TRBD1	TRBV7-9	15	TRBJ1-1	.	TGTGCCAGCAGCTTACGGACAGGGGGAGACACTGAAGCTTTCTTT	CASSLRTGGDTEAFF
TRBD1	TRBV7-9	17	TRBJ2-3	.	TGTGCCAGCAGCTTAGTAGGGACAGGGAGTCCCACAGATACGCAGTATTTT	CASSLVGTGSPTDTQYF